The following is a T cell receptor (beta chain) sequence with its context. The clone's antigen remains unknown. Within one base of it there is no much larger clone, and no base qualities were kept. To demonstrate the VDJtools post-analysis software, the study profiled TCR beta repertoires from the peripheral blood of 13 young patients with multiple sclerosis. The multiple sclerosis patients were children and adolescents between roughly 6 and 17 years of age. This record belongs to a study of post-analysis software for immune sequencing data (dated by TCRdb to the mid-2010s). Turning to the overall study: Recorded disease courses included relapsing-remitting, secondary progressive and progressive-relapsing multiple sclerosis, with some patients lacking subtype annotation. A subset of samples was prepared in parallel using single-end sample barcoding, then pooled and co-amplified after Illumina adapter ligation. The patient repertoires were set against approximately 10 previously published healthy control repertoires from donors whose ages ranged from about 6 to 26 years.

The protocol used for the library was PCR. Sequencing took place on an Illumina HiSeq 2500. Unique molecular identifiers were incorporated into TCR beta cDNA libraries to reduce PCR and sequencing biases. Per 1 to 10 million input T cells, 500,000 or so cDNA molecules were obtained, such that each molecule approximated one T cell. The same protocol used for the earlier healthy control dataset was applied to prepare and sequence the patient libraries. Within a given batch, samples were prepared together, multiplexed and sequenced on the same HiSeq lane. Turning to the authors' computational methods: Raw barcoded reads were processed with MIGEC, and single-read molecular identifier groups were discarded before consensus assembly and CDR3 extraction. VDJtools was used for post-analysis of the clonotype tables, with diversity normalized by down-sampling every dataset to the smallest sample size. In repertoire overlap clustering, CDR3 amino acid sequences, but not nucleotide sequences, were matched to correct batch-related cross-sample contamination. TCRdb reanalyzed the raw reads on its own, using fastp at Q25 for trimming and MiXCR for clone calling, and kept in-frame beta chains. Identical CDR3 protein sequences are pooled into one entry, listed with their most common genes and DNA. For this entry, the V and J calls and clone size follow TCRdb and not the study's own pipeline. The sample contains 740,000 or so distinct CDR3 sequences, around 53% of them found a single time. The ten biggest clones cover approximately 4.3% of the sample.

V is cut by 4 bases and J by 5 bases, and the space between the germline ends is 15 bases. CDR3 length: 15 amino acids, cysteine to phenylalanine. Left in the record is the CDR3 DNA by itself, 45 bases read in frame from the first base. The germline V gene (reference sequence) yields LGHDT for CDR1 and YNNKEL for CDR2. Broader findings and caveats from the paper: Normalized Chao1 diversity was significantly lower in multiple sclerosis patients than controls, suggesting substantial peripheral T-cell clonal expansion. The multiple sclerosis patient group was slightly younger than the control group. About 5 TRBV segments, including TRBV5-6, TRBV5-1 and TRBV20-1, were significantly more frequent in patients than controls. Strong co-clustering of samples prepared in the same batch was shown by direct clustering with F measure, prompting a batch-effect correction.

Sequenced sample: blood. The chain joins TRBV3-1 to TRBJ1-5; too little of a D gene remains to name it. This TCR came from a girl aged 5-17 years with multiple sclerosis. The DNA is as follows: TGTGCCAGCAGCCTCGGACGCCTCCCCCATCAGCCCCAGCATTTT. Its protein product is CASSLGRLPHQPQHF.